These 8 T cell receptor beta chains share one sample of origin, sequenced in a study of shared clonotypes between healthy human individuals. The assay was immunoSEQ multiplex PCR, and TCRdb's table has in-frame clones only and misses some. The sample holds about 1 million clones, 60% to 80% seen once. What was sequenced was memory CD4+ T cells sorted from blood. Subset reported: CD45RA-negative fraction. The receptors stem from a man aged 18 to 29 in good health.

The chain joins TRBV5-4 to TRBJ1-1, with 8 bases that match TRBD1. This CDR3 is 16 amino acids long. The V segment lost 2 bases and the J segment 0 bases; nucleotides outside the gene matches: 6. Germline CDR1 is SGHNT and CDR2 is YYREEE (reference sequence). CDR3 protein: CASSLPRGPLNTEAFF. In nucleotides, the CDR3 is TGTGCCAGCAGCTTACCCAGGGGGCCCCTGAACACTGAAGCTTTCTTT.

This clone was seen a handful of times. The V gene is TRBV2, the J gene TRBJ1-3; D is uncertain. The CDR3 is made up of 15 amino acids. V lost 3 bases to trimming and J lost 1 base, with 10 bases between them. Germline V lookup: CDR1 SNHLY, CDR2 FYNNEI. The CDR3 loop reads CASSETHNSGNTIYF. The CDR3 region has the DNA TGTGCCAGCAGTGAGACTCATAATTCTGGAAACACCATATATTTT.

The V call is TRBV5-1, the J call TRBJ2-3, with TRBD2 as a possible D gene (6 bases). Germline lookup yields CDR1 SGHRS and CDR2 YFSETQ. The CDR3 has 16 amino acids. The ends were cut back, 1 base at V and 2 bases at J, with 14 bases in the middle. CDR3 in DNA: TGCGCCAGCAGCTTGTACGGGGGTTGGGACACAGATACGCAGTATTTT. This gives the protein CASSLYGGWDTDTQYF.

The V call is TRBV2, the J call TRBJ2-2; a weak D match, TRBD1 (6 bases). The V end lost 3 bases, the J end lost 3 bases, and 8 bases lay between the germline ends. This CDR3 region has 14 residues. Looked up from germline, CDR1 is SNHLY and CDR2 is FYNNEI. The CDR3 loop is CASSDQGYTGELFF. The CDR3 DNA is TGTGCCAGCAGTGACCAGGGGTACACCGGGGAGCTGTTTTTT.

The chain joins TRBV5-1 to TRBJ2-1; D gene ambiguous. Trimming took 0 bases from V and 6 from J, leaving 7 bases between them. The CDR3 spans 13 residues. CDR1 SGHRS and CDR2 YFSETQ come from the germline V gene. The CDR3 DNA reads as TGCGCCAGCAGCTTGGATCTTCTCAATGAGCAGTTCTTC. Encoded protein: CASSLDLLNEQFF.

The V call is TRBV7-9, the J call TRBJ2-1; tentative D call: TRBD1 (6 bases). The length of the CDR3 is 13 residues. The V end was cut by 6 bases, the J end by 6 bases, with 12 bases between. Germline V gene lookup returns CDR1 SEHNR and CDR2 FQNEAQ (reference sequence). The CDR3 spells CASSLTGGNEQFF. The CDR3, as DNA: TGTGCCAGCAGTTTGACAGGCGGCAATGAGCAGTTCTTC.

Worth noting for this clone: A single base separates this from a much larger clone, so it may be a read error. The same CDR3 also results from other DNA sequences found in this sample. V is TRBV2 and J is TRBJ1-4; weak D call: TRBD1 (5 bases). Trimming shortened V by 3 bases and J by 7 bases, and 12 bases separated the two germline ends. This CDR3 spans 14 amino acids. CDR1 is SNHLY and CDR2 is FYNNEI in the germline V gene. The CDR3 sequence is CASSEKDKIEKLFF. DNA of the CDR3: TGTGCCAGCAGTGAGAAGGACAAGATTGAAAAACTGTTTTTT.

The chain joins TRBV5-1 to TRBJ2-7, with D unresolved. The CDR3 has 14 residues. Trimming pared 0 bases from V and 4 bases from J, leaving 11 bases between. Germline V CDR1 and CDR2: SGHRS, YFSETQ. The CDR3 DNA reads as TGCGCCAGCAGCTTGGCGGCCTTTGGATACGAGCAGTACTTC. This sequence encodes CASSLAAFGYEQYF.